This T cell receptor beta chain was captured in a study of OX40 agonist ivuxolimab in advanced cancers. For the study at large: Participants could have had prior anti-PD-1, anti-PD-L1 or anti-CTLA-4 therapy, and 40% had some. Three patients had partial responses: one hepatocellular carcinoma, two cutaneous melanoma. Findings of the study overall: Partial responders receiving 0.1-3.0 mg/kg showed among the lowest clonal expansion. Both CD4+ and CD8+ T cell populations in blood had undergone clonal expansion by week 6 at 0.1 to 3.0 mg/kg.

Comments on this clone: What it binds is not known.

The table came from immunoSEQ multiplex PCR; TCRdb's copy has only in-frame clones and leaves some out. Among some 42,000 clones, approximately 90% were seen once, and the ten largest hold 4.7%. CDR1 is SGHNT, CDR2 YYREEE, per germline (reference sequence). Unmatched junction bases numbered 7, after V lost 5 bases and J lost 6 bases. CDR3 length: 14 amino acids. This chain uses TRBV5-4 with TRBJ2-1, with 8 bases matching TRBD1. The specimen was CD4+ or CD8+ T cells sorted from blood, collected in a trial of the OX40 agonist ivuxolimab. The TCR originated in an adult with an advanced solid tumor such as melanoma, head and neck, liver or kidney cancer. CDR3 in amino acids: CASRFQGQGNEQFF. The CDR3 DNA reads TGTGCCAGCAGATTCCAAGGACAGGGCAATGAGCAGTTCTTC. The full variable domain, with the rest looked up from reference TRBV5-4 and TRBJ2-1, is ETGVTQSPTHLIKTRGQQVTLRCSSQSGHNTVSWYQQALGQGPQFIFQYYREEENGRGNFPPRFSGLQFPNYSSELNVNALELDDSALYLCASRFQGQGNEQFFGPGTRLTVL.